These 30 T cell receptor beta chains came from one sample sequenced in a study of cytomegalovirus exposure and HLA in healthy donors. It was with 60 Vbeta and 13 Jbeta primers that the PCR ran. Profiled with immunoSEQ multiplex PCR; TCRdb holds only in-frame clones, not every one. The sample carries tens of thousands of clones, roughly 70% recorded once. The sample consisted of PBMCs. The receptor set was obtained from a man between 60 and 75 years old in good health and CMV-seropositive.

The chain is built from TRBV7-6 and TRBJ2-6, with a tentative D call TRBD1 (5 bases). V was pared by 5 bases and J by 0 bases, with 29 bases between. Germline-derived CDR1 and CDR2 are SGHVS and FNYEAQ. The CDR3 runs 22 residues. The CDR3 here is CASSPYGRRYGAEISGANVLTF. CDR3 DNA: TGTGCCAGCAGCCCGTATGGCAGAAGGTATGGGGCAGAAATCTCTGGGGCCAACGTCCTGACTTTC.

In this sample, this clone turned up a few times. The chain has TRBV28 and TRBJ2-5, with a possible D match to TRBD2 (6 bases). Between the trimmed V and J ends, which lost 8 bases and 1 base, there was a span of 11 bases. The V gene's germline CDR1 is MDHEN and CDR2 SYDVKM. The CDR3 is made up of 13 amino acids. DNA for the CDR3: TGTGCCAGCCAACCCGGGGGCCAAGAGACCCAGTACTTC. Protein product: CASQPGGQETQYF. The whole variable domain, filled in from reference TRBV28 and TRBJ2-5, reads DVKVTQSSRYLVKRTGEKVFLECVQDMDHENMFWYRQDPGLGLRLIYFSYDVKMKEKGDIPEGYSVSREKKERFSLILESASTNQTSMYLCASQPGGQETQYFGPGTRLLVL.

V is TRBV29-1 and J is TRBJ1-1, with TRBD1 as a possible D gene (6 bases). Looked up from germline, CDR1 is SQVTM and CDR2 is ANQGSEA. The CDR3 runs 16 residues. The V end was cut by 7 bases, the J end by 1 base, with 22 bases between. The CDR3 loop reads CSASPSRGNKNTEAFF. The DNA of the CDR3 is TGCAGCGCCTCCCCGTCCAGGGGAAATAAGAACACTGAAGCTTTCTTT.

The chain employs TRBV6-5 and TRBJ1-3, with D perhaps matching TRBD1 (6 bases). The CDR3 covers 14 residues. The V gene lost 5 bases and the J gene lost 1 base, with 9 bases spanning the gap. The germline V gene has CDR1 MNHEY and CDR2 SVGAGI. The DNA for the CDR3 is TGTGCCAGCAGTCTCGACAGGTCTGGAAACACCATATATTTT. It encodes CASSLDRSGNTIYF.

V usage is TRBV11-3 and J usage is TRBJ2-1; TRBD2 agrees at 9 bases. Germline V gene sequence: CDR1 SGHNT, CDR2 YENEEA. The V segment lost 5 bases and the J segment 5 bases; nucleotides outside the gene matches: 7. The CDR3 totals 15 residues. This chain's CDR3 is CASSPSGGSNNEQFF. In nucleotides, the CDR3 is TGTGCCAGCAGCCCAAGCGGGGGGTCCAACAATGAGCAGTTCTTC.

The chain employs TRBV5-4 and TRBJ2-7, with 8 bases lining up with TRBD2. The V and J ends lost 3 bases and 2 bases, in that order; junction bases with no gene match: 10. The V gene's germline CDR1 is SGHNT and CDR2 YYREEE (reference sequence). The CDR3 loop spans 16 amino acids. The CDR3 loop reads CASSSPPGGGTYEQYF. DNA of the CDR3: TGTGCCAGCAGCTCTCCACCGGGGGGGGGAACCTACGAGCAGTACTTC. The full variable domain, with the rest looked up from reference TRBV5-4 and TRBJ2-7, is ETGVTQSPTHLIKTRGQQVTLRCSSQSGHNTVSWYQQALGQGPQFIFQYYREEENGRGNFPPRFSGLQFPNYSSELNVNALELDDSALYLCASSSPPGGGTYEQYFGPGTRLTVT.

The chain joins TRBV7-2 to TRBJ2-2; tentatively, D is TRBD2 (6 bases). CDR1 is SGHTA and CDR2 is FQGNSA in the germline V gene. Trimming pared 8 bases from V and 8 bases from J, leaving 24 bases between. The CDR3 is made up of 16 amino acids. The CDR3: CASRPREQGLRGELFF. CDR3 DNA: TGTGCCAGCCGCCCCCGGGAGCAAGGGCTAAGGGGGGAGCTGTTTTTT.

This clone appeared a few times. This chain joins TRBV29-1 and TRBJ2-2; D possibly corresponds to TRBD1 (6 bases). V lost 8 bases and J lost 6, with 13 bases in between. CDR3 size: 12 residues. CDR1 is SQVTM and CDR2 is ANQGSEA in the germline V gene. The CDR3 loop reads CSTTGHSGELFF. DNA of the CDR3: TGCAGCACTACAGGGCATTCCGGGGAGCTGTTTTTT.

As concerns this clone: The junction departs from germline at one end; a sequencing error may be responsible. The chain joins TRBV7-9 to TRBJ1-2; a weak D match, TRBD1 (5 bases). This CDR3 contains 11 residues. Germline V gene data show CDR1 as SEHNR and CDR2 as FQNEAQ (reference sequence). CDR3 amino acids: CSSSLQAGYTF. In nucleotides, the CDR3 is TGTTCCAGCAGCTTACAGGCTGGCTACACCTTC.

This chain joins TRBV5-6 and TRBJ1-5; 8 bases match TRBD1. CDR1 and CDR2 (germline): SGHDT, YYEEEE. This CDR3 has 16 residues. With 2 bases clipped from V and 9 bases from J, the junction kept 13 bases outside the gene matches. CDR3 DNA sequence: TGTGCCAGCAGCTTAGGGACAGGCGGATTAGGAAGGCCCCAGCATTTT. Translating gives CASSLGTGGLGRPQHF.

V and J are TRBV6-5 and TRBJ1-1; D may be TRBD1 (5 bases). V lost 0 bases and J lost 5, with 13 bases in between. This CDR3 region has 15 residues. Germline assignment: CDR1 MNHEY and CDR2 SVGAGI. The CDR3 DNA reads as TGTGCCAGCAGTTACTCGACGGACATGGGGACTGAAGCTTTCTTT. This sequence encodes CASSYSTDMGTEAFF.

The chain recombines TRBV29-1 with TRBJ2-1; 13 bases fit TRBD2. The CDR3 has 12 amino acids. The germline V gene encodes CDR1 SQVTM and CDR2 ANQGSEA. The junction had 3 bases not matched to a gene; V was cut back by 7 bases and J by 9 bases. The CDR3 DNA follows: TGCAGCGAACTAGCGGGGGGGTCTGAGCAGTTCTTC. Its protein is CSELAGGSEQFF.

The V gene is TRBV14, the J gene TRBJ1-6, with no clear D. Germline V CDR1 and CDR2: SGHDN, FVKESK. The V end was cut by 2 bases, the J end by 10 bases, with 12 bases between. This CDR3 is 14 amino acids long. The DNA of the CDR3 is TGTGCCAGCAGCCAATTAGCCACGGGATCACCCCTCCACTTT. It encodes CASSQLATGSPLHF. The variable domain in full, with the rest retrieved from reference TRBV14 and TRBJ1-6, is EAGVTQFPSHSVIEKGQTVTLRCDPISGHDNLYWYRRVMGKEIKFLLHFVKESKQDESGMPNNRFLAERTGGTYSTLKVQPAELEDSGVYFCASSQLATGSPLHFGNGTRLTVT.

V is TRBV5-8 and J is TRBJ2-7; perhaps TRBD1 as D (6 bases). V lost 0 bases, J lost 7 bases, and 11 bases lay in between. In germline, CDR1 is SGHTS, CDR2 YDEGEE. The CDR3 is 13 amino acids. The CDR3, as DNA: TGTGCCAGCAGCTTGGGAGGACAGTCGGAGCAGTACTTC. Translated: CASSLGGQSEQYF.

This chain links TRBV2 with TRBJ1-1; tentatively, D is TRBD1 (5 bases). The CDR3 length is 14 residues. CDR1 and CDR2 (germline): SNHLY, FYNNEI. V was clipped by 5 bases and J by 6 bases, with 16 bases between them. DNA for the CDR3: TGTGCCAGCAGTTTACCTCCCTGGGGGGCTGAAGCTTTCTTT. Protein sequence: CASSLPPWGAEAFF.

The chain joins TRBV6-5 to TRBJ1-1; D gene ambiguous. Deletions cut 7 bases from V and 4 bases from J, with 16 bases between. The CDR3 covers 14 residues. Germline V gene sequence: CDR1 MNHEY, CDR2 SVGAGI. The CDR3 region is CASISKYGGTEAFF. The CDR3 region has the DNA TGTGCCAGCATATCCAAGTATGGAGGCACTGAAGCTTTCTTT.

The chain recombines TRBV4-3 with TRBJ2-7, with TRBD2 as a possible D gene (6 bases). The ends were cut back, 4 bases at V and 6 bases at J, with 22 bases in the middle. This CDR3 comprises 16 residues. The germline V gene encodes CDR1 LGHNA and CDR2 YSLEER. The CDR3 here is CASSPRLDLESREQYF. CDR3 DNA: TGCGCCAGCAGCCCCCGACTAGACCTCGAATCCCGCGAGCAGTACTTC.

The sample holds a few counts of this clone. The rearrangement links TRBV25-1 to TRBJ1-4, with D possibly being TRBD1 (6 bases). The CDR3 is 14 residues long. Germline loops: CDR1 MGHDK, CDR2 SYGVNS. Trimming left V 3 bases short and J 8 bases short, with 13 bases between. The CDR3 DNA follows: TGTGCCAGCAGTGATGAACTTACAGGGGAAAAACTGTTTTTT. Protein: CASSDELTGEKLFF.

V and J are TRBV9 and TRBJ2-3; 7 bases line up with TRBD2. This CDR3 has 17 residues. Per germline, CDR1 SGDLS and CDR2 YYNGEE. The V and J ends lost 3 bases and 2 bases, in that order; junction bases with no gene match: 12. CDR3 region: CASSGRRAGDITDTQYF. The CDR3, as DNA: TGTGCCAGCAGCGGCCGGCGGGCGGGAGACATCACAGATACGCAGTATTTT.

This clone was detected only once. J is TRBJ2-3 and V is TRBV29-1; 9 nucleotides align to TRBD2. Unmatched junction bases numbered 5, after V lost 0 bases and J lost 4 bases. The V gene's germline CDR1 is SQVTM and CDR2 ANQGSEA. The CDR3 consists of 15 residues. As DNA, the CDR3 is TGCAGCGTTGAAGAGGCGGGAGGGCCCTCAGATACGCAGTATTTT. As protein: CSVEEAGGPSDTQYF.

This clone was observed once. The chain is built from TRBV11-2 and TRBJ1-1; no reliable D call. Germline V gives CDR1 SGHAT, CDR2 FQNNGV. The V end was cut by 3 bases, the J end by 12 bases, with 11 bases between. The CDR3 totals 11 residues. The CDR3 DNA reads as TGTGCCAGCAGCTTGACAAGGTTGACTTTCTTT. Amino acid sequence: CASSLTRLTFF.

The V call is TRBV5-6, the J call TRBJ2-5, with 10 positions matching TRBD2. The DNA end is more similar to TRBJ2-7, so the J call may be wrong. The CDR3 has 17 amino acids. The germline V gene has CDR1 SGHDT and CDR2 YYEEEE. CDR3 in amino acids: CASSLVASGSPSYEQYF. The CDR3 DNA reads TGTGCCAGCAGCTTGGTGGCTAGCGGGAGCCCCTCCTACGAGCAGTACTTC.

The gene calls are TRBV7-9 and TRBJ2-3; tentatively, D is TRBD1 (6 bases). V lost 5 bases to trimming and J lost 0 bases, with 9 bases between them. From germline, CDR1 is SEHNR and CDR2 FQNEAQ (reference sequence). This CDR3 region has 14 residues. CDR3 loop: CASSPTGSTDTQYF. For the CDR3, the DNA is TGTGCCAGCAGCCCTACAGGGAGCACAGATACGCAGTATTTT.

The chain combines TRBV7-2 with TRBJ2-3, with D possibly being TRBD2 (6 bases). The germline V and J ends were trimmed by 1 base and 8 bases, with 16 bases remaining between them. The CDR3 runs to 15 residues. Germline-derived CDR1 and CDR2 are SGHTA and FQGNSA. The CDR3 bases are TGTGCCAGCAGCTTAGGATTAGCGGAAAGGGGTACGCAGTATTTT. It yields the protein CASSLGLAERGTQYF.

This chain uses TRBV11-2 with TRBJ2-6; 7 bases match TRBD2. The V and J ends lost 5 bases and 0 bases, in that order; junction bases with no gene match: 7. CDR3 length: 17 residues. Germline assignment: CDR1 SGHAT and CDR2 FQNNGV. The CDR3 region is CASSQRRGSSGANVLTF. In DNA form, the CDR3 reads TGTGCCAGCAGCCAACGGCGGGGGTCCTCTGGGGCCAACGTCCTGACTTTC.

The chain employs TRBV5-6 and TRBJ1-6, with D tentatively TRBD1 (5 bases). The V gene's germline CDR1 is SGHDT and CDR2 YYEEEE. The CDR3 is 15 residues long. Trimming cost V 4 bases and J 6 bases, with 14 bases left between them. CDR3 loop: CASSTGQSLNSPLHF. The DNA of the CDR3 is TGTGCCAGCAGCACAGGTCAGTCCCTTAATTCACCCCTCCACTTT.

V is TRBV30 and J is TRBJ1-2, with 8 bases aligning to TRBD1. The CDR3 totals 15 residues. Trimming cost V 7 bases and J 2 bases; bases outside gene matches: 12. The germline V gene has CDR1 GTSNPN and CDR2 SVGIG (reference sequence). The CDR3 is CASLPGQGLNYGYTF. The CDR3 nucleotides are TGTGCCTCCCTCCCCGGACAGGGCCTGAACTATGGCTACACCTTC.

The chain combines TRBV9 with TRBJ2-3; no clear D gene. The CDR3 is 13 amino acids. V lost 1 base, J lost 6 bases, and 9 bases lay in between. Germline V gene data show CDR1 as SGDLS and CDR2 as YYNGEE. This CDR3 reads CASSVRMEDTQYF. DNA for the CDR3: TGTGCCAGCAGCGTACGGATGGAGGATACGCAGTATTTT.

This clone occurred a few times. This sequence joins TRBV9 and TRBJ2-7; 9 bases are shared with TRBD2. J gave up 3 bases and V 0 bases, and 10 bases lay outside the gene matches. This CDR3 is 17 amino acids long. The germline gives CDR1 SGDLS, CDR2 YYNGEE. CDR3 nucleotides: TGTGCCAGCAGCGTAGGTTCGGGCGGGAGGGGGTTCTACGAGCAGTACTTC. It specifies CASSVGSGGRGFYEQYF.

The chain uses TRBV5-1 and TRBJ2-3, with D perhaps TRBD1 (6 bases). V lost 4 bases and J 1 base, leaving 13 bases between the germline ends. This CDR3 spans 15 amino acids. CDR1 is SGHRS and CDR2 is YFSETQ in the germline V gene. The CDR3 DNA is TGCGCCAGCAGCCAAGGGGGAGTGGGCACAGATACGCAGTATTTT. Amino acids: CASSQGGVGTDTQYF.